These 22 T cell receptor beta chains originate from one sample sequenced in a study of shared clonotypes between healthy human individuals. The repertoire was sequenced with immunoSEQ multiplex PCR; TCRdb's copy has only in-frame clones and lacks some. Of under 80,000 clones in the sample, roughly two thirds were seen once. The sample was memory CD8+ T cells sorted from blood. Subset here: CD45RO+ cells pooled with CCR7-negative TemRA cells. Receptor source: a man aged 30 to 39 in good health.

Comment on this clone: This may stem from a read error, because a much larger clone lies one nucleotide away. Other DNA variants within this sample encode the same CDR3. The chain is built from TRBV6-5 and TRBJ2-7; 8 bases agree with TRBD1. CDR1 MNHEY and CDR2 SVGAGI come from the germline V gene. This CDR3 spans 14 amino acids. After removal of 2 bases from V and 3 bases from J, the junction contained 3 bases not matched to a gene. Here the CDR3 reads CASSYGTGGYEQYF. The CDR3 coding sequence is TGTGCCAGCAGTTACGGTACAGGGGGCTACGAGCAGTACTTC.

This chain joins TRBV10-1 and TRBJ2-5; unclear D gene. V was shortened by 3 bases and J by 1 base, with 9 bases between the two germline ends. Germline-derived CDR1 and CDR2 are WNHNN and SYGVQD (reference sequence). The CDR3 totals 14 residues. The CDR3 DNA follows: TGCGCCAGCAGTGACTCCTTGGGCCAAGAGACCCAGTACTTC. Translation gives CASSDSLGQETQYF.

The chain combines TRBV25-1 with TRBJ1-5; the D gene is possibly TRBD1 (5 bases). V lost 2 bases and J 0 bases, leaving 17 bases between the germline ends. The CDR3 is 18 residues long. CDR1 and CDR2 (germline): MGHDK, SYGVNS. CDR3 bases: TGTGCCAGCAGTGAACGGACAATGGATCGTGATAGCAATCAGCCCCAGCATTTT. Its translation is CASSERTMDRDSNQPQHF.

The V gene is TRBV27, the J gene TRBJ2-5, with 9 bases lining up with TRBD2. Germline CDR1 reads MNHEY; CDR2 reads SMNVEV (reference sequence). CDR3 length: 20 residues. J gave up 5 bases and V 3 bases, and 22 bases lay outside the gene matches. In nucleotides, the CDR3 is TGTGCCAGCAGTTTCCCCCCTTGGACTAGCGCCCAGAGGGGTAGGGAGACCCAGTACTTC. Residues: CASSFPPWTSAQRGRETQYF.

There are a few counts of this clone. J is TRBJ2-7 and V is TRBV27; D remains ambiguous. CDR1 is MNHEY, CDR2 SMNVEV, per germline (reference sequence). V shed 5 bases and J shed 0 bases, with 5 bases lying between them. The CDR3 is 12 residues long. CDR3 sequence: CASSPNSYEQYF. CDR3 bases: TGTGCCAGCAGTCCCAACTCCTACGAGCAGTACTTC.

CDR3 sequence reads: CASSSPGLAGHNEQFF. The CDR3 DNA reads as TGTGCCAGCAGCTCCCCGGGACTAGCGGGACACAATGAGCAGTTCTTC. This chain connects TRBV7-9 to TRBJ2-1; 13 bases agree with TRBD2. Germline V gives CDR1 SEHNR, CDR2 FQNEAQ (reference sequence). The CDR3 totals 16 residues. With 4 bases clipped from V and 5 bases from J, the junction kept 5 bases outside the gene matches. Filled out from reference TRBV7-9 and TRBJ2-1, the complete variable domain reads DTGVSQNPRHKITKRGQNVTFRCDPISEHNRLYWYRQTLGQGPEFLTYFQNEAQLEKSRLLSDRFSAERPKGSFSTLEIQRTEQGDSAMYLCASSSPGLAGHNEQFFGPGTRLTVL.

The V gene is TRBV25-1, the J gene TRBJ2-3; the match to TRBD1 covers 7 bases. Per the germline V gene, CDR1 is MGHDK and CDR2 is SYGVNS. The trim removed 6 bases at V and 3 bases at J, leaving 6 bases unmatched. The CDR3 is 14 residues long. The CDR3 loop is CASRGQTGTDTQYF. The CDR3 nucleotides are TGTGCCAGCAGGGGACAGACGGGGACAGATACGCAGTATTTT.

The chain joins TRBV2 to TRBJ2-1; D is perhaps TRBD1 or TRBD2 (5 bases each). Germline lookup yields CDR1 SNHLY and CDR2 FYNNEI. Deletions cut 5 bases from V and 1 base from J, with 9 bases between. The CDR3 spans 14 residues. Written as DNA, the CDR3 is TGTGCCAGCAGTAGGGACGGGTCCTACAATGAGCAGTTCTTC. This encodes CASSRDGSYNEQFF.

This chain connects TRBV7-9 to TRBJ2-1; 12 bases align to TRBD2. The germline gives CDR1 SEHNR, CDR2 FQNEAQ (reference sequence). V lost 5 bases to trimming and J lost 6 bases; unmatched junction nucleotides: 5. The CDR3 spans 15 residues. The CDR3: CASSPVLAGGNEQFF. The CDR3 DNA reads TGTGCCAGCAGCCCCGTACTAGCGGGAGGCAATGAGCAGTTCTTC. Filled out from reference TRBV7-9 and TRBJ2-1, the complete variable domain reads DTGVSQNPRHKITKRGQNVTFRCDPISEHNRLYWYRQTLGQGPEFLTYFQNEAQLEKSRLLSDRFSAERPKGSFSTLEIQRTEQGDSAMYLCASSPVLAGGNEQFFGPGTRLTVL.

This clone was counted at least ten times. The V call is TRBV9, the J call TRBJ2-1; 12 positions agree with TRBD1. The CDR3 runs to 16 residues. Germline V gene data show CDR1 as SGDLS and CDR2 as YYNGEE. V lost 3 bases and J lost 8; bases outside the gene matches: 9. Here the CDR3 DNA reads TGTGCCAGCAGCGGCGGAGGGGACAGGGGGCTTGATGAGCAGTTCTTC. Protein product: CASSGGGDRGLDEQFF.

This clone turned up a few times. The rearrangement links TRBV2 to TRBJ2-3; perhaps TRBD2 as D (5 bases). The CDR3 sequence is 14 residues long. Between the trimmed V and J ends, which lost 2 bases and 4 bases, there was a span of 10 bases. Germline V gene sequence: CDR1 SNHLY, CDR2 FYNNEI. In nucleotides, the CDR3 is TGTGCCAGCAGTGAATTTTTCGGGGCAGATACGCAGTATTTT. The encoded protein is CASSEFFGADTQYF. Together with reference TRBV2 and TRBJ2-3, the CDR3 gives the full variable domain: EPEVTQTPSHQVTQMGQEVILRCVPISNHLYFYWYRQILGQKVEFLVSFYNNEISEKSEIFDDQFSVERPDGSNFTLKIRSTKLEDSAMYFCASSEFFGADTQYFGPGTRLTVL.

This chain joins TRBV7-9 and TRBJ2-3; TRBD1 is a possible D gene (6 bases). CDR1 and CDR2 (germline): SEHNR, FQNEAQ (reference sequence). The CDR3 length is 16 residues. Trimming cost V 5 bases and J 4 bases, with 19 bases left between them. The CDR3 nucleotides are TGTGCCAGCAGCCCCGAAACAGGGAAGGGCCCAGATACGCAGTATTTT. This gives the protein CASSPETGKGPDTQYF.

J is TRBJ2-7 and V is TRBV28; TRBD2 agrees at 8 bases. Germline values: CDR1 MDHEN, CDR2 SYDVKM. The CDR3 covers 13 residues. Trimming removed 5 bases from V and 3 bases from J; junction bases left unmatched: 3. The CDR3 reads CASSNSGIYEQYF. The CDR3 DNA reads as TGTGCCAGCAGTAATAGCGGGATCTACGAGCAGTACTTC.

The V call is TRBV7-9, the J call TRBJ2-5; D not resolved. The CDR3 sequence is 13 residues long. V was cut by 3 bases and J by 5 bases, with 10 bases left in between. Germline assignment: CDR1 SEHNR and CDR2 FQNEAQ (reference sequence). The CDR3 nucleotides are TGTGCCAGCAGCTTCCCGGGCCGGGAGACCCAGTACTTC. It specifies CASSFPGRETQYF.

This clone was detected once. The chain couples TRBV10-1 to TRBJ2-1; 10 nucleotides align to TRBD1. The junction had 6 bases not matched to a gene; V was cut back by 7 bases and J by 0 bases. There are 16 residues in the CDR3. Germline loops: CDR1 WNHNN, CDR2 SYGVQD (reference sequence). DNA of the CDR3: TGCGCCAGCAATAAGACAGGGGGCCCCTCCTACAATGAGCAGTTCTTC. Amino acid sequence: CASNKTGGPSYNEQFF.

V is TRBV6-1 and J is TRBJ2-6; D is perhaps TRBD1 (6 bases). Trimming removed 8 bases from V and 1 base from J, with 12 bases in between. This CDR3 has 15 residues. Germline CDR1 reads MNHNS; CDR2 reads SASEGT. The CDR3 DNA is TGTGCCAGCGGAAAAACAGGGTCTGGGGCCAACGTCCTGACTTTC. Its translation is CASGKTGSGANVLTF.

The V and J genes are TRBV5-6 and TRBJ1-5; tentatively, D is TRBD1 (6 bases). Per germline, CDR1 SGHDT and CDR2 YYEEEE. Between the trimmed V and J ends, which lost 1 base and 4 bases, there was a span of 18 bases. This CDR3 has 17 amino acids. CDR3 DNA sequence: TGTGCCAGCAGCTTGCATTTCCTACAGGGCAGGAATCAGCCCCAGCATTTT. It codes for CASSLHFLQGRNQPQHF.

This clone was observed a handful of times. The J gene is TRBJ1-2, the V gene TRBV5-5; unclear D gene. V was trimmed by 0 bases and J by 8 bases, leaving 14 bases between them. The germline CDR1 and CDR2 sequences are SGHKS and YYEKEE (reference sequence). The CDR3 extends over 14 amino acids. The CDR3 DNA sequence: TGTGCCAGCAGCTTGGTTCTAGCCCGGGAGGGCTACACCTTC. Protein sequence: CASSLVLAREGYTF.

This chain connects TRBV13 to TRBJ2-3, with 8 bases aligning to TRBD2. V shed 8 bases, J shed 1 base, and the junction held 5 bases outside the gene matches. The CDR3 spans 14 residues. Per the germline V gene, CDR1 is PRHDT and CDR2 is FYEKMQ (reference sequence). The CDR3 DNA is TGTGCCAGCCAGCGGGAGACCGGCACAGATACGCAGTATTTT. Translation: CASQRETGTDTQYF.

The chain recombines TRBV9 with TRBJ2-1; 8 nucleotides agree with TRBD1. The trim removed 3 bases at V and 6 bases at J, leaving 8 bases unmatched. The CDR3 has 15 amino acids. In germline, CDR1 is SGDLS, CDR2 YYNGEE. CDR3 coding DNA: TGTGCCAGCAGCGACGGACAGGGAGGTCTCAATGAGCAGTTCTTC. Translation gives CASSDGQGGLNEQFF.

CDR3 sequence (DNA): TGTGCCAGCAGGTTCGGGGAGCTGTTTTTT. It yields the protein CASRFGELFF. This sequence joins TRBV7-2 and TRBJ2-2; D not certain. V was trimmed by 6 bases and J by 7 bases, leaving 3 bases between them. This CDR3 spans 10 amino acids. Germline lookup yields CDR1 SGHTA and CDR2 FQGNSA. The variable domain in full, with the rest retrieved from reference TRBV7-2 and TRBJ2-2, is GAGVSQSPSNKVTEKGKDVELRCDPISGHTALYWYRQSLGQGLEFLIYFQGNSAPDKSGLPSDRFSAERTGGSVSTLTIQRTQQEDSAVYLCASRFGELFFGEGSRLTVL.

V and J are TRBV4-3 and TRBJ2-7; D gene unclear. The CDR3 sequence is 15 residues long. V was cut by 3 bases and J by 4 bases, with 16 bases left in between. CDR1 and CDR2 from the germline V gene are LGHNA and YSLEER. In nucleotides, the CDR3 is TGCGCCAGCAGCCACCCGGGCGGTTCCAGTTACGAGCAGTACTTC. Translating it yields CASSHPGGSSYEQYF.